The source of this T cell receptor beta chain is a study of response to subunit inactivated influenza vaccine. General observations from the study: The authors proposed limited new T cell recruitment per seasonal influenza vaccination.

In this sample, this clonotype turned up many times. Its specificity is not known. From the RT-PCR reads, TCRdb called clonotypes with MiXCR, one entry per CDR3 protein. Found here are about 570,000 distinct CDR3 sequences, about 11% of them singletons; the top ten hold more than 8.5%. Trimming cost V 4 bases and J 7 bases; bases outside gene matches: 8. Germline V gene data show CDR1 as SEHNR and CDR2 as FQNEAQ (reference sequence). The CDR3 has 14 amino acids. The specimen was PBMCs from blood, collected on the day of vaccination. The receptor's source is a man aged 50 or older who received an inactivated influenza vaccine. The chain recombines TRBV7-9 with TRBJ1-2, with TRBD1 identical over 8 bases. CDR3: CASSSSGTGFGYTF. CDR3 coding DNA: TGTGCCAGCAGCTCCTCCGGGACAGGTTTTGGCTACACCTTC. Complete variable domain (other parts from reference TRBV7-9 and TRBJ1-2): DTGVSQNPRHKITKRGQNVTFRCDPISEHNRLYWYRQTLGQGPEFLTYFQNEAQLEKSRLLSDRFSAERPKGSFSTLEIQRTEQGDSAMYLCASSSSGTGFGYTFGSGTRLTVV.